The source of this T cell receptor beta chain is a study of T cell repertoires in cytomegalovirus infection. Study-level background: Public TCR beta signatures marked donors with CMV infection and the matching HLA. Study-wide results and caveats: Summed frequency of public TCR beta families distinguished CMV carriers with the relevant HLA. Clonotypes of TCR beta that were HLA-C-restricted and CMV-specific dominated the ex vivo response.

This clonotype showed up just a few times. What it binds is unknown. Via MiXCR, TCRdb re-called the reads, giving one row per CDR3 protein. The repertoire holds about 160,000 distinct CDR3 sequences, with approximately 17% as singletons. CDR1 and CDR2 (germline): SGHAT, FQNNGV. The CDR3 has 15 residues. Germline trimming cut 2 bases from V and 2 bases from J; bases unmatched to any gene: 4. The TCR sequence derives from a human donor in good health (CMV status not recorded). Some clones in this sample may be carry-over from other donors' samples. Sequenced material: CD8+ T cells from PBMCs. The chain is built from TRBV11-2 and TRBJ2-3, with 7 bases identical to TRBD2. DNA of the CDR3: TGTGCCAGCAGCTTATACCGGGACTACACAGATACGCAGTATTTT. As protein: CASSLYRDYTDTQYF.